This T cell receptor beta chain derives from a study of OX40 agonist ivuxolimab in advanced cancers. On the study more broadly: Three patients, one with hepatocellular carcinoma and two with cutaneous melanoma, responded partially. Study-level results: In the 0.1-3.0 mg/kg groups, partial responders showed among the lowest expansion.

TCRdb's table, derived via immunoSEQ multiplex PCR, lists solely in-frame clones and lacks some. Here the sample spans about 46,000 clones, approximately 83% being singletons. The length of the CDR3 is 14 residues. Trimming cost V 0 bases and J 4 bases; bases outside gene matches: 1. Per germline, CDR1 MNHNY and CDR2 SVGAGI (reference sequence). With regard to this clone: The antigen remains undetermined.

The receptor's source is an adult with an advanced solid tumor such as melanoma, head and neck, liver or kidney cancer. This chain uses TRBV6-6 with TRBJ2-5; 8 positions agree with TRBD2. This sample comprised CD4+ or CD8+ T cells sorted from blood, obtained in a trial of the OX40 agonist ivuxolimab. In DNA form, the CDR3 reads TGTGCCAGCAGTTACTCCGGGACTAGAGAGACCCAGTACTTC. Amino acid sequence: CASSYSGTRETQYF.